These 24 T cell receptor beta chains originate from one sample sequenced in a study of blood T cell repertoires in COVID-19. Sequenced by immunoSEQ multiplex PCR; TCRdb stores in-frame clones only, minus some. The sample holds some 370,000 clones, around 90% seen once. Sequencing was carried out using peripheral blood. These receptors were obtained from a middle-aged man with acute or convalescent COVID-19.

CDR3 amino acids: CASSQATGGPTDTQYF. Here the CDR3 DNA reads TGCGCCAGCAGCCAGGCTACGGGGGGCCCCACAGATACGCAGTATTTT. The chain combines TRBV4-3 with TRBJ2-3; possible D gene TRBD2, 7 bases. Germline CDR1 reads LGHNA; CDR2 reads YSLEER. The CDR3 is made up of 16 amino acids. The germline V and J ends were trimmed by 3 bases and 2 bases, with 15 bases remaining between them.

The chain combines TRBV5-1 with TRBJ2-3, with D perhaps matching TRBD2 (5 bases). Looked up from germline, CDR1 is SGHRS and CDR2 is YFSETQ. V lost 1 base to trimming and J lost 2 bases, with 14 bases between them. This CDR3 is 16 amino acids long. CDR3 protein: CASSLLWETYTDTQYF. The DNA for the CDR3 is TGCGCCAGCAGCTTGCTGTGGGAGACCTACACAGATACGCAGTATTTT.

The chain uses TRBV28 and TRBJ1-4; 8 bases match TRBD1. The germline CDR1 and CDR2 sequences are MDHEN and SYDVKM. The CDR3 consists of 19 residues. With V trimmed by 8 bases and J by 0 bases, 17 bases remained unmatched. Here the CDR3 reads CASEDGGQGEDATNEKLFF. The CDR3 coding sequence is TGTGCCAGCGAGGATGGTGGACAGGGAGAAGATGCAACTAATGAAAAACTGTTTTTT.

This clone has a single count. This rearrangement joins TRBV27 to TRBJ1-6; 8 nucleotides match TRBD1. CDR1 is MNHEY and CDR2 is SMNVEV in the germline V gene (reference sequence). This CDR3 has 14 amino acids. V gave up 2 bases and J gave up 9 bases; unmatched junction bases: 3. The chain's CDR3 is CASSLGRGLSPLHF. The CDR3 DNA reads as TGTGCCAGCAGTTTAGGCAGGGGGCTTTCACCCCTCCACTTT.

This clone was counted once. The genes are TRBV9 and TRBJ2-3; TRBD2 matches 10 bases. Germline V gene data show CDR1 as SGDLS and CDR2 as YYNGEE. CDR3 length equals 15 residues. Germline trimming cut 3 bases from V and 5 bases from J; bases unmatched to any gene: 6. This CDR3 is CASSDLAGEGDTQYF. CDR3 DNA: TGTGCCAGCAGCGACCTAGCGGGGGAGGGAGATACGCAGTATTTT.

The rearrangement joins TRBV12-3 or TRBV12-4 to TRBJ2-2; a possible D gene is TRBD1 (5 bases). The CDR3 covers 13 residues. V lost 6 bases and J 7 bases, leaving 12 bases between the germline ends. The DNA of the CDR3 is TGTGCCAGCAGCACAAAAAGGGGCGGGGAGCTGTTTTTT. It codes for CASSTKRGGELFF.

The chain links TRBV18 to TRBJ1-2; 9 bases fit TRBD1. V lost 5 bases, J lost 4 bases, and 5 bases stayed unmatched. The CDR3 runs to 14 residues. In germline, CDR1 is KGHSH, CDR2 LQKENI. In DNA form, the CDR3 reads TGTGCCAGCTCATGGGACAGGGATAGCTATGGCTACACCTTC. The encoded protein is CASSWDRDSYGYTF.

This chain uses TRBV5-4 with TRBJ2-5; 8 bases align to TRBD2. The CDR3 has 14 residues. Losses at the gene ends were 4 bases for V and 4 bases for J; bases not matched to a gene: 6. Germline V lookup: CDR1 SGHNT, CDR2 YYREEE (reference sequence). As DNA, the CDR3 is TGTGCCAGCAGCCCCGGGGGGGCCGGAGAGACCCAGTACTTC. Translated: CASSPGGAGETQYF.

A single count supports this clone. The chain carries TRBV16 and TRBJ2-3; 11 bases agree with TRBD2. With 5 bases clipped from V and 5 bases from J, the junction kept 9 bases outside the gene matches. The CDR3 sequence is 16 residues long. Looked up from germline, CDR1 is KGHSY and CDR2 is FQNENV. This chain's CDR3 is CASSALSGRAKDTQYF. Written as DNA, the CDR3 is TGTGCCAGCAGCGCCCTTAGCGGGAGGGCCAAAGATACGCAGTATTTT. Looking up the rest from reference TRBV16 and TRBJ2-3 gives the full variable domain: GEEVAQTPKHLVRGEGQKAKLYCAPIKGHSYVFWYQQVLKNEFKFLISFQNENVFDETGMPKERFSAKCLPNSPCSLEIQATKLEDSAVYFCASSALSGRAKDTQYFGPGTRLTVL.

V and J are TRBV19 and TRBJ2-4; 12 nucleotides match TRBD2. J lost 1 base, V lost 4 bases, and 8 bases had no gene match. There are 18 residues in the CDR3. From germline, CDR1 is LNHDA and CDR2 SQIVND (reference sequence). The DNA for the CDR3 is TGTGCCAGTAGTACTTATCTAGCGGGGGGGCCGGCCAAAAACATTCAGTACTTC. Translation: CASSTYLAGGPAKNIQYF.

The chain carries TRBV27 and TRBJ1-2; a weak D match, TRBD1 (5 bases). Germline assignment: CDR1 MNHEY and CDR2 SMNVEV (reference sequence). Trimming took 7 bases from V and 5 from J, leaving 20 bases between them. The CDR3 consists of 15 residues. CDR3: CASTRSGRGRYGYTF. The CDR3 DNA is TGTGCCAGCACCCGTAGCGGGAGGGGACGGTATGGCTACACCTTC.

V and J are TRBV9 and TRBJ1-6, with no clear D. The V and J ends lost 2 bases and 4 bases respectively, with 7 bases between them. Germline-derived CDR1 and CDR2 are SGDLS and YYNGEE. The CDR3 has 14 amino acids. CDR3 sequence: CASSVKAYNSPLHF. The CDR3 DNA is TGTGCCAGCAGCGTCAAAGCATATAATTCACCCCTCCACTTT.

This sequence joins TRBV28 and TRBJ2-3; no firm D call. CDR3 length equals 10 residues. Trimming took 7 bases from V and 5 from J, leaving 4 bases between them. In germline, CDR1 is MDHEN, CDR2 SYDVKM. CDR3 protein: CASNRDTQYF. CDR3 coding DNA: TGTGCCAGCAACAGAGATACGCAGTATTTT. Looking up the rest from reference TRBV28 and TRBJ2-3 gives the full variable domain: DVKVTQSSRYLVKRTGEKVFLECVQDMDHENMFWYRQDPGLGLRLIYFSYDVKMKEKGDIPEGYSVSREKKERFSLILESASTNQTSMYLCASNRDTQYFGPGTRLTVL.

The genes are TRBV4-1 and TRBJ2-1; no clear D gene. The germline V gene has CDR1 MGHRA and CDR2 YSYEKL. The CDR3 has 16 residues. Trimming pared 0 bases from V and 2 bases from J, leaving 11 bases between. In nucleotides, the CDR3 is TGCGCCAGCAGCCAAGATGCCGCCGCTACCTACAATGAGCAGTTCTTC. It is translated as CASSQDAAATYNEQFF.

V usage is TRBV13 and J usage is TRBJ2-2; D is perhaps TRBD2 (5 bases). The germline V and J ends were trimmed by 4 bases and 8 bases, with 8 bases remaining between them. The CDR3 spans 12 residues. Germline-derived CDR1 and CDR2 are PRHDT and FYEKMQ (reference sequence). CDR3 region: CASSSGGGELFF. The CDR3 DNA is TGTGCCAGCAGCTCCGGCGGGGGGGAGCTGTTTTTT.

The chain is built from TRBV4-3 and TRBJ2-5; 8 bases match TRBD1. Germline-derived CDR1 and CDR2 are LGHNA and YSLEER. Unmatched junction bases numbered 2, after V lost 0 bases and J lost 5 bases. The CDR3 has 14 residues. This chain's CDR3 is CASSQENRGETQYF. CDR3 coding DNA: TGCGCCAGCAGCCAAGAAAACAGGGGGGAGACCCAGTACTTC.

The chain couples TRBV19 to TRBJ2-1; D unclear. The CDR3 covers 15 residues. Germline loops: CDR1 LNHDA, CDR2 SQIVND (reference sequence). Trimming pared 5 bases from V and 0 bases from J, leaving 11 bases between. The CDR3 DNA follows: TGTGCCAGTAGTCCCTCCCTAAGCTCCTACAATGAGCAGTTCTTC. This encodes CASSPSLSSYNEQFF.

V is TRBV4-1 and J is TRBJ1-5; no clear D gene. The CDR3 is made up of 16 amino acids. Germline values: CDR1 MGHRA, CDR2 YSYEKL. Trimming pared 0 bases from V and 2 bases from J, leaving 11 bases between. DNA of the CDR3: TGCGCCAGCAGCCAAGAGTATCTGGCAGGCAATCAGCCCCAGCATTTT. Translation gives CASSQEYLAGNQPQHF.

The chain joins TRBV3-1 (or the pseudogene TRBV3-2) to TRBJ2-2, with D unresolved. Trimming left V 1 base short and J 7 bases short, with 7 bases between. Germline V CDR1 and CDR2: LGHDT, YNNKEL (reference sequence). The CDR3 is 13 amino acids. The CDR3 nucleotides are TGTGCCAGCAGCCAAGTTCTTGTCGGGGAGCTGTTTTTT. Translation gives CASSQVLVGELFF.

The CDR3 DNA reads as TGTGCCAGCAGTGAGGGGGCGTCGGGAAACACCATATATTTT. It translates to CASSEGASGNTIYF. The chain is built from TRBV25-1 and TRBJ1-3; a weak D match, TRBD1 (6 bases). V was clipped by 3 bases and J by 4 bases, with 10 bases between them. Germline V gene sequence: CDR1 MGHDK, CDR2 SYGVNS. This CDR3 is built from 14 residues.

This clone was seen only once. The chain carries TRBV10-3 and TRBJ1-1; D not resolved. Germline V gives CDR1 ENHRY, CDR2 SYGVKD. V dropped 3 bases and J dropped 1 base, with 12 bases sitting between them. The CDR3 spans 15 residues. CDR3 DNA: TGTGCCATCAGTGATCCCCCGACAAAGAACACTGAAGCTTTCTTT. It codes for CAISDPPTKNTEAFF.

CDR3 in DNA: TGTGCCAGCAGCTTAGTGGACAGGGGGAGCCCTTCCTATGGCTACACCTTC. Residues: CASSLVDRGSPSYGYTF. The chain is built from TRBV7-8 and TRBJ1-2; 10 nucleotides agree with TRBD1. The CDR3 spans 17 residues. The ends lost 1 base at V and 4 bases at J; junction bases unmatched: 9. Germline-derived CDR1 and CDR2 are SGHVS and FQNEAQ.

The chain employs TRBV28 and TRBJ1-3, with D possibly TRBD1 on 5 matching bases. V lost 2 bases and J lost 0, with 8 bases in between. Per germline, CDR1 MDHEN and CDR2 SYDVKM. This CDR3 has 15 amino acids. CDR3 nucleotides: TGTGCCAGCAGTTTAAGCAGGGTCTCTGGAAACACCATATATTTT. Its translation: CASSLSRVSGNTIYF.

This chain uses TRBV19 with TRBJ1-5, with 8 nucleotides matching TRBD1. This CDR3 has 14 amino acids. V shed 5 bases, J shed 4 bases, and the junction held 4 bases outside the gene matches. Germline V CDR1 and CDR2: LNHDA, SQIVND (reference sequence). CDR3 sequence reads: CASSAGGSNQPQHF. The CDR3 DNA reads TGTGCCAGTAGTGCAGGGGGCTCGAATCAGCCCCAGCATTTT.